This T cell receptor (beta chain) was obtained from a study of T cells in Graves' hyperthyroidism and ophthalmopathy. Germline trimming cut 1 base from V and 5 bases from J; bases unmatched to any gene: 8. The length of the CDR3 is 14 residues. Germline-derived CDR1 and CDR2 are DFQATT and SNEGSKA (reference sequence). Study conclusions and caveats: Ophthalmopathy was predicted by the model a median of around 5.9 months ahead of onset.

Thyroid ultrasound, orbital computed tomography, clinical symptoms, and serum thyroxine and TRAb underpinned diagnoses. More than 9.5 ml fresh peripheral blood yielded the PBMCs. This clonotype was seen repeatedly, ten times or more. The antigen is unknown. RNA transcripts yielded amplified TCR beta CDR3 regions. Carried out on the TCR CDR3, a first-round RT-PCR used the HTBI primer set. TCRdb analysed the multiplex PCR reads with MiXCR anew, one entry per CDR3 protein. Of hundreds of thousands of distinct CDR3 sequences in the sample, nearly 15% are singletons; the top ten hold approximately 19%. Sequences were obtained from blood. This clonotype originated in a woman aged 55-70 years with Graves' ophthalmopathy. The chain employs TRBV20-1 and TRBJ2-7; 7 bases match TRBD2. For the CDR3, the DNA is TGCAGTGCTAGAGGGACTGGCGGGAGAGACGAGCAGTACTTC. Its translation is CSARGTGGRDEQYF.